These T cell receptor beta chains were read from a single sample in a study of shared clonotypes between healthy human individuals. The protocol was immunoSEQ multiplex PCR, while the TCRdb copy is restricted to in-frame clones and leaves out a portion. The sample records some 800,000 clones, over 90% being singletons. The sequenced sample was naive CD8+ T cells sorted from blood. The receptors were sampled from a man aged 25 to 40 in good health. Both conserved end residues are part of each CDR3. D genes are given only for firm matches. Rows may omit the clone size; those that give it use once, few, many or a size class.

v_gene	abundance	d_gene	j_gene	CDR3aa	CDR3nt
TRBV19	-	-	TRBJ1-5	CASSLGLGGMGQPQHF	TGTGCCAGTAGTCTGGGATTAGGAGGGATGGGTCAGCCCCAGCATTTT
TRBV9	-	TRBD1	TRBJ2-3	CASSYRDRGRADTQYF	TGTGCCAGCAGCTACCGGGACAGGGGGCGAGCAGATACGCAGTATTTT
TRBV19	-	-	TRBJ2-2	CASSIGNWRGELFF	TGTGCCAGTAGTATAGGGAACTGGAGGGGGGAGCTGTTTTTT
TRBV21-1	-	-	TRBJ1-2	CASRKDRELGYTF	TGTGCCAGCAGAAAGGACCGGGAGCTTGGCTACACCTTC
TRBV13	-	TRBD2	TRBJ2-3	CASSLTSGRDSDTQYF	TGTGCCAGCAGCCTTACTAGCGGGAGGGACTCAGATACGCAGTATTTT
TRBV9	-	TRBD2	TRBJ2-3	CASSVALGTSGLADTQYF	TGTGCCAGCAGCGTAGCTTTGGGGACTAGCGGGTTAGCAGATACGCAGTATTTT
TRBV29-1	-	TRBD1	TRBJ1-2	CSDGQGANYGYTF	TGCAGCGATGGACAGGGAGCTAACTATGGCTACACCTTC
TRBV10-3	-	-	TRBJ1-1	CAVGGRKDEAFF	TGTGCCGTAGGGGGTAGAAAGGACGAAGCTTTCTTT
TRBV27	-	-	TRBJ1-2	CASTPSGRDGYTF	TGTGCCAGCACCCCATCAGGCAGGGATGGCTACACCTTC
TRBV7-9	-	-	TRBJ2-1	CASSWEDDEQFF	TGTGCCAGCAGCTGGGAGGATGATGAGCAGTTCTTC
TRBV6-1	-	-	TRBJ2-7	CASSEAFTYSYEQYF	TGTGCCAGCAGTGAAGCATTTACCTACTCCTACGAGCAGTACTTC
TRBV7-9	-	-	TRBJ2-5	CASSLREFQETQYF	TGTGCCAGCAGCCTAAGGGAATTCCAAGAGACCCAGTACTTC
TRBV5-1	-	TRBD2	TRBJ2-1	CASSYVGLAGGPSYNEQFF	TGCGCCAGCAGTTACGTGGGACTAGCGGGAGGGCCTTCCTACAATGAGCAGTTCTTC
TRBV29-1	-	TRBD2	TRBJ2-7	CSVDGLAGRTSYEQYF	TGCAGCGTTGATGGGCTAGCGGGAAGAACCTCCTACGAGCAGTACTTC
TRBV5-8	-	-	TRBJ1-2	CASSRRWSQRAAGYTF	TGTGCCAGCAGCAGGAGATGGTCCCAACGCGCGGCTGGCTACACCTTC
TRBV7-9	few	TRBD2	TRBJ2-1	CASSLGSGRLNEQFF	TGTGCCAGCAGCTTAGGTAGCGGGAGGCTCAATGAGCAGTTCTTC
TRBV7-9	-	TRBD2	TRBJ2-1	CASSPPGLAGVYEQFF	TGTGCCAGCAGCCCGCCGGGACTAGCGGGAGTGTATGAGCAGTTCTTC
TRBV29-1	-	-	TRBJ2-7	CSVVVPTKLEQYF	TGCAGCGTTGTAGTCCCGACGAAACTCGAGCAGTACTTC
TRBV6-5	once	-	TRBJ2-3	CASSYYGGQYF	TGTGCCAGCAGTTACTACGGGGGGCAGTATTTT
TRBV4-1	-	TRBD1	TRBJ2-1	CASSLSLQGANEQFF	TGCGCCAGCAGCCTAAGTCTACAGGGGGCCAATGAGCAGTTCTTC
TRBV4-1	-	TRBD2	TRBJ2-7	CASSQSQTSGTSYEQYF	TGCGCCAGCAGCCAATCTCAGACTAGCGGGACCTCCTACGAGCAGTACTTC
TRBV5-5	-	TRBD1	TRBJ2-4	CASSWDRGENIQYF	TGTGCCAGCAGTTGGGACAGGGGGGAAAACATTCAGTACTTC
TRBV9	-	-	TRBJ1-1	CASSAWDTEAFF	TGTGCCAGCAGCGCTTGGGACACTGAAGCTTTCTTT
TRBV6-6	once	TRBD1	TRBJ2-1	CASRRTGTGSYNEQFF	TGTGCCAGCAGGCGTACCGGGACAGGGTCTTACAATGAGCAGTTCTTC
TRBV9	-	TRBD1	TRBJ2-3	CASGKGASDTQYF	TGTGCCAGCGGCAAGGGGGCTTCAGATACGCAGTATTTT
TRBV10-2	-	-	TRBJ2-7	CASSGSYEQYF	TGCGCCAGCAGTGGTTCCTACGAGCAGTACTTC
TRBV6-5	-	TRBD1	TRBJ1-2	CASSYSGQYYGYTF	TGTGCCAGCAGTTACTCGGGACAGTACTATGGCTACACCTTC
TRBV13	-	TRBD2	TRBJ2-1	CASSPSGGLAYNEQFF	TGTGCCAGCAGTCCTTCTGGTGGACTAGCGTACAATGAGCAGTTCTTC
TRBV9	-	-	TRBJ2-1	CASSGLDGYNEQFF	TGTGCCAGCAGCGGTCTGGACGGCTACAATGAGCAGTTCTTC
TRBV28	-	-	TRBJ2-7	CATEEGTYEQYF	TGTGCCACCGAGGAGGGGACCTACGAGCAGTACTTC
TRBV14	-	TRBD1	TRBJ2-7	CASSLETGTGFYEQYF	TGTGCCAGCAGCCTTGAAACCGGGACAGGATTCTACGAGCAGTACTTC
TRBV23-1	once	-	TRBJ2-3	CASSQSAGQATDTQYF	TGCGCCAGCAGTCAATCAGCGGGACAGGCCACAGATACGCAGTATTTT
TRBV27	-	-	TRBJ2-1	CASSFAATGHPLNEQFF	TGTGCCAGCAGTTTTGCCGCAACGGGACATCCGCTAAATGAGCAGTTCTTC
TRBV5-3	-	TRBD2	TRBJ2-1	CARSVYTSGGSYNEQFF	TGTGCCAGAAGCGTATACACCTCGGGAGGATCCTACAATGAGCAGTTCTTC
TRBV5-1	-	TRBD2	TRBJ2-1	CASSLVAGGLYEQFF	TGCGCCAGCAGCTTGGTAGCGGGAGGGCTCTATGAGCAGTTCTTC
TRBV15	-	TRBD2	TRBJ2-7	CATSRVAGVSYEQYF	TGTGCCACCAGCAGAGTGGCGGGAGTTTCCTACGAGCAGTACTTC